Listed here are 12 T cell receptor beta chains from one sample, sequenced in a study of cytomegalovirus exposure and HLA in healthy donors (TCRdb year 2017). The library was obtained by the immunoSEQ multiplex PCR assay. For the multiplex PCR, a mixture combining 60 forward primers for TCR Vbeta segments and 13 reverse primers for TCR Jbeta segments was used. This is the immuneACCESS table as TCRdb keeps it, with only in-frame sequences that have V and J called. A part of the clones is gone; compared with another copy, unresolved V genes explain less than half, and the rest is unexplained. The sample includes under 200,000 clones, with under 80% observed a single time. The top ten clonotypes cover about 1.3% of the sample. Sample: PBMCs. Receptor source: a woman younger than 45 in good health and CMV-seronegative.

This chain links TRBV6-5 with TRBJ2-7; 8 bases agree with TRBD1. CDR1 and CDR2 from the germline V gene are MNHEY and SVGAGI. The CDR3 totals 14 residues. V shed 7 bases, J shed 5 bases, and the junction held 10 bases outside the gene matches. In DNA, the CDR3 is TGTGCCAGCACCACCGGACAGGGATACCACGAGCAGTACTTC. Its translation: CASTTGQGYHEQYF.

The V call is TRBV5-4, the J call TRBJ1-4; D possibly corresponds to TRBD1 (6 bases). The V gene's germline CDR1 is SGHNT and CDR2 YYREEE (reference sequence). V lost 5 bases and J lost 3, with 14 bases in between. This CDR3 is built from 15 residues. This CDR3 reads CASSRGQPPNEKLFF. The CDR3 DNA is TGTGCCAGCAGTCGTGGACAGCCTCCTAATGAAAAACTGTTTTTT.

This chain uses TRBV28 with TRBJ2-3; 9 nucleotides line up with TRBD1. Germline V gene sequence: CDR1 MDHEN, CDR2 SYDVKM. The CDR3 totals 14 residues. The J segment lost 6 bases and the V segment lost 10 bases, leaving 11 bases of the junction unmatched. This CDR3 is CAISPGTGYDTQYF. The CDR3 DNA reads as TGTGCCATTTCCCCCGGGACAGGGTACGATACGCAGTATTTT.

The V gene is TRBV18, the J gene TRBJ2-7; 9 bases line up with TRBD1. V lost 2 bases and J lost 4; bases outside the gene matches: 9. From germline, CDR1 is KGHSH and CDR2 LQKENI. This CDR3 region has 16 residues. CDR3 nucleotides: TGTGCCAGCTCACCAGCGGGCCCGGGACAGGGATACGAGCAGTACTTC. Translating it yields CASSPAGPGQGYEQYF.

With regard to this clone: One junction end disagrees with the germline gene, perhaps due to a read error. The sample contains more than one DNA sequence encoding this CDR3. The genes are TRBV2 and TRBJ2-3, with 8 bases that match TRBD1. The V gene's germline CDR1 is SNHLY and CDR2 FYNNEI. The CDR3 sequence is 15 residues long. Here the CDR3 reads CASSESQGGQGTQYF. The CDR3 region has the DNA TGTGCCAGCAGTGAGTCACAGGGGGGTCAGGGTACGCAGTATTTC.

The rearrangement uses TRBV27 and TRBJ2-5, with 9 nucleotides matching TRBD2. With the DNA end fitting TRBJ2-7 better, the J assignment may be wrong. The CDR3 consists of 15 residues. Germline loops: CDR1 MNHEY, CDR2 SMNVEV (reference sequence). CDR3 in DNA: TGTGCCAGCAGTTCCATAGCGGGGGACCGCTACGAGCAGTACTTC. It translates to CASSSIAGDRYEQYF.

The V gene is TRBV30, the J gene TRBJ1-5; D might be TRBD1 (6 bases). The CDR3 is made up of 12 amino acids. Germline CDR1 reads GTSNPN; CDR2 reads SVGIG (reference sequence). V lost 4 bases and J 5 bases, leaving 9 bases between the germline ends. This chain's CDR3 is CAWTRGDQPQHF. CDR3 nucleotide sequence: TGTGCCTGGACCAGGGGCGATCAGCCCCAGCATTTT.

This chain uses TRBV2 with TRBJ2-5, with 14 bases that match TRBD2. CDR1 is SNHLY and CDR2 is FYNNEI in the germline V gene. Trimming took 3 bases from V and 4 from J; bases not matched to a gene: 4. The CDR3 spans 16 residues. CDR3 nucleotides: TGTGCCAGCAGTGAGCTGACTAGCGGGGGGGGAGAGACCCAGTACTTC. As protein: CASSELTSGGGETQYF. Filled out from reference TRBV2 and TRBJ2-5, the complete variable domain reads EPEVTQTPSHQVTQMGQEVILRCVPISNHLYFYWYRQILGQKVEFLVSFYNNEISEKSEIFDDQFSVERPDGSNFTLKIRSTKLEDSAMYFCASSELTSGGGETQYFGPGTRLLVL.

This rearrangement joins TRBV7-9 to TRBJ1-4, with D possibly matching TRBD1 (6 bases). The CDR3 is made up of 16 amino acids. Germline V lookup: CDR1 SEHNR, CDR2 FQNEAQ (reference sequence). Trimming shortened V by 3 bases and J by 5 bases, and 16 bases separated the two germline ends. Written as DNA, the CDR3 is TGTGCCAGCAGCTTTAGACAGGCCGGCGTCAATGAAAAACTGTTTTTT. The encoded protein is CASSFRQAGVNEKLFF.

The genes are TRBV2 and TRBJ2-1; TRBD2 matches at 14 bases. The V and J ends lost 7 bases and 5 bases, in that order; junction bases with no gene match: 10. Germline V gene sequence: CDR1 SNHLY, CDR2 FYNNEI. The length of the CDR3 is 17 residues. This CDR3 reads CASNPTSGGGHDNEQFF. In DNA, the CDR3 is TGTGCCAGCAATCCGACTAGCGGGGGGGGGCATGACAATGAGCAGTTCTTC.

The V and J genes are TRBV5-6 and TRBJ1-5; D ambiguous. Germline CDR1 is SGHDT and CDR2 is YYEEEE. The V end was cut by 4 bases, the J end by 6 bases, with 11 bases between. The CDR3 totals 13 residues. This chain's CDR3 is CASSLTHAQPQHF. For the CDR3, the DNA is TGTGCCAGCAGCCTCACTCACGCTCAGCCCCAGCATTTT.

The V call is TRBV28, the J call TRBJ1-5; possible D gene TRBD1, 6 bases. Germline V gene sequence: CDR1 MDHEN, CDR2 SYDVKM. The CDR3 consists of 13 residues. V lost 8 bases and J lost 6, with 14 bases in between. The CDR3 here is CASGPGVIQPQHF. CDR3 DNA sequence: TGTGCCAGCGGCCCAGGGGTAATTCAGCCCCAGCATTTT. Based on the CDR3 plus reference TRBV28 and TRBJ1-5, the full variable domain is DVKVTQSSRYLVKRTGEKVFLECVQDMDHENMFWYRQDPGLGLRLIYFSYDVKMKEKGDIPEGYSVSREKKERFSLILESASTNQTSMYLCASGPGVIQPQHFGDGTRLSIL.